The source of this T cell receptor (beta chain) is a study of blood T cell repertoires in COVID-19. The overall study: Sources were T cells, B-cell-depleted T cells, or PBMCs; the material itself was cDNA or gDNA.

Original handling: How many nucleated cells were present was estimated from reference gene primer amplification. This table comes from immunoSEQ multiplex PCR, and its TCRdb copy is limited to in-frame clones, with some not included. V and J calls and clone size follow that table, whereas D and trimming were derived from the DNA. The profile shows nearly 110,000 clones, 75% to 85% of them singletons. Seattle-derived patients entered the study during active infection and were followed longitudinally. There are 18 residues in the CDR3. V lost 7 bases to trimming and J lost 5 bases; unmatched junction nucleotides: 19. Germline assignment: CDR1 MDHEN and CDR2 SYDVKM.

Material: peripheral blood. The receptor comes from a man older than 75 with COVID-19, enrolled during active disease. The chain links TRBV28 to TRBJ2-7; 11 positions agree with TRBD2. CDR3 residues: CASTRRIAGGPGSNEQYF. The DNA for the CDR3 is TGTGCCAGCACTCGAAGGATAGCGGGAGGGCCGGGGTCCAACGAGCAGTACTTC.